This T cell receptor (beta chain) was captured in a study of cytomegalovirus exposure and HLA in healthy donors (dated 2017 in TCRdb). Concerning the study at large: An earlier analysis of 587 of the donors reported about 300 Gb of sequence data and 117 million unique TCR beta sequences obtained from about 200 million T cells. An early release covering around 630 HLA-typed donors comprised roughly 300 gigabases of sequencing data and around 80 million unique TCR sequences. The genetic ancestry cluster associated with self-reported Caucasian donors included roughly 84% of the roughly 360 genotyped donors. The study aimed to test whether signatures of past pathogen exposure could be identified by cataloging public T cell receptors. Using immunosequencing, the study profiled T cell repertoires from roughly 650 subjects and related those repertoires to cytomegalovirus serostatus. Along with the roughly 610-subject first cohort, a separate validation cohort of approximately 110 different subjects was used. High-throughput TCR immunosequencing, statistical association of individual TCRs with disease status, and machine learning were combined to predict cytomegalovirus infection status. To study patterns of TCR occurrence, a later analysis re-analyzed previously published TCR beta repertoires from 500 to 850 donors and added high-resolution HLA genotyping. Rather than using new phenotypic data, the later analysis identified candidate immune exposures from TCR beta sequences and from how often those sequences occurred across donors. To decide whether each TCR beta V gene segment behaved as functional or pseudogenic, an earlier analysis of some 600 of the donors relied on high-throughput TCR beta sequencing. Donor age, sex, ethnicity and CMV serostatus were collected together with the repertoire data. A later genetic analysis used genome-wide SNP genotypes for about 60% of the roughly 670 donors, treating that subset as a discovery cohort. Every discovery cohort repertoire had been produced on one sequencing platform. Class I and class II HLA loci were covered by the typing at four-digit resolution. Typing coverage differed by locus: A, B, C, DRB1 and DQB1 were typed in about 629-640 donors, DQA1 in about 510, DPA1 in 600 to 610, and DPB1 in 472. About five DR-DQ haplotypes were treated as single units for association and clustering because of strong linkage in the cohort. Among about 400 genotyped donors of the cohort, an average of approximately 220,000 unique TCR beta nucleotide sequences was sequenced per donor, of which about 19% were non-productive.

The library was produced with the immunoSEQ multiplex PCR assay. For the multiplex PCR, a mixture combining 60 forward primers for TCR Vbeta segments and 13 reverse primers for TCR Jbeta segments was used. Amplification of the CDR3 region of rearranged TCR beta genes was performed with a multiplex PCR assay on genomic DNA. The Illumina HiSeq System was used to sequence the amplified TCR beta libraries as 87-base-pair reads. Turning to the authors' computational methods: A later analysis tallied approximately 87 million unique TCR beta chains across the 640 or so repertoires, and about 10 million of those chains were shared by two or more donors. Raw reads were error-corrected and collapsed into unique sequences with a nearest-neighbor algorithm that merged closely related sequences to remove PCR and sequencing errors. CDR3 sequences were aligned to IMGT reference sequences to assign V, D and J gene segments. Each retained sequence needed at least a six-nucleotide match to both a V gene segment and a J gene segment. A rearrangement counted as productive if the CDR3 had no stop codons and remained in frame with V and J, and every other rearrangement counted as non-productive. CDR3 was defined by IMGT convention, running from the second conserved V-encoded cysteine to the conserved J-encoded phenylalanine. The earlier analysis of some 580 of the donors excluded any sequence lacking an unambiguous match to a single V gene segment. An earlier analysis of a few hundred of the donors called V segments functional above 56.7% productive rearrangements and segregating when the between-donor standard deviation exceeded 5%. A statistical classification framework was developed to diagnose cytomegalovirus status using the catalog of TCR beta chain sequences. In a later analysis, V and J genes were assigned by comparing TCR nucleotide sequences against IMGT/GENE-DB human TR gene sequences. A later analysis assigned CDR3 sequences and most-parsimonious VDJ recombination scenarios with the TCRdist pipeline. In a later analysis, every TCR beta chain was defined by the combination of its CDR3 amino acid sequence and its V-gene family, and reads without a unique V-gene family were dropped. As a way to deal with suspected cross-contamination and a sequencing artifact, a later analysis dropped 450 to 600 nucleotide sequences that were highly shared and had low generation probability. For each public chain, a later analysis derived a clonal expansion index from normalized ranks of inferred template counts within each repertoire. In a later analysis, generation probabilities were computed using a VDJ recombination model fitted to out-of-frame rearrangements, and the results were checked against IGoR. In a later analysis, hypergeometric tests were used to score TCR-TCR, TCR-HLA and TCR-CMV co-occurrence, with a repertoire-size bias correction applied to TCR pairs. To estimate false discovery rates, a later analysis permuted the HLA or CMV assignments 20 times. In a later analysis, co-occurring TCRs were grouped using DBSCAN, with TCRdist sequence similarity added in when clustering inside HLA-allele-positive subsets. Repertoires with fewer than 30,000 or more than 120,000 public chains were left out of co-occurrence clustering, as were about five repertoires with anomalous nucleotide sharing. The table was pulled from immuneACCESS by TCRdb, which kept in-frame rearrangements only. Such tables lose some clones; where checked, under half of the loss comes from unresolved V genes, and the rest has no known cause. For V, J and clone size, that table is used; D and trimming come from the DNA. Here the sample has 190,000 or so clones; under 85% occur a single time. More than 1.5% of the sample goes to the ten largest clones.

From the germline V gene, CDR1 is ENHRY and CDR2 is SYGVKD. Trimming costs V 8 bases and J 5 bases, and their ends lie 11 bases apart. From the cysteine through the phenylalanine, the CDR3 covers 12 amino acids. The sequence is cut down to CDR3 DNA, 36 bases in frame from base 1. The cohort comprised 670 or so healthy bone marrow donors. At the time of sampling, all cohort members were nominally healthy, though unrecorded immune exposures were likely present. The donor tested CMV seronegative and was one of the 352 seronegative cohort members. Each donor provided a peripheral blood sample, and peripheral blood mononuclear cells were used for TCR beta sequencing. Genomic DNA was extracted from the blood cell samples with the Qiagen DNeasy Blood Extraction Kit. Comment on this clone: Its specific antigen is unknown. No much larger clonotype is one base removed from it; base qualities were not supplied.

Broad study findings and their caveats: It was suggested by the authors that the approach could potentially be generalized to other disease states and immunological phenotypes. At a false discovery rate of 0.05, a later analysis linked some 18,000 TCR beta sequences to specific HLA alleles. The 87-base-pair reads could not distinguish some IMGT-functional V segments, including TRBV6-2 and TRBV6-3, so those segments were excluded. A further reported finding was that TCR beta sequences accurately predicted the HLA-A and HLA-B alleles for most subjects in the first cohort. An earlier analysis of approximately 540 of the donors showed that most TCR beta V segments appeared in productive rearrangements either about 87% or about 30% of the time, which broadly matched IMGT annotations. In vitro tests confirmed that a few of the cytomegalovirus-associated TCR beta chains recognize cytomegalovirus antigens. A later analysis reported that several top co-occurrence clusters appeared linked to parvovirus B19, influenza, CMV and Epstein-Barr virus. In a later genetic analysis, a missense DCLRE1C variant was associated with V-gene and J-gene trimming of TCR beta chains, and the association was replicated in an independent cohort. A total of roughly 160 TCR beta chains were listed by the study as associated with cytomegalovirus. A group of highly shared sequence variants was considered likely to be a technical artifact of the sequencing pipeline. CMV serostatus was the only immune exposure information available for the cohort. Because some donors lacked HLA typing at each locus, the association tests relied only on the typed subset. When HLA alleles, especially DR and DQ, strongly co-occurred, attributing TCR associations to individual alleles was difficult. In a later genetic analysis, fewer N-insertions in productive TCRs were reported among donors in an Asian-associated ancestry cluster than the roughly 640-donor mean. Over 15 rarely observed V segments, including chromosome 9 orphons, were excluded from the earlier analysis of several hundred of the donors because counts were too low. While some public TCRs were present in many individuals, most TCR sequences turned up only very rarely across donors. Linkage disequilibrium might explain the correlated functional status among segregating V segments, but an unknown experimental factor could not be excluded. This cohort had only TCR beta chains sequenced, and the lack of alpha or paired-chain data limited which features could be detected. In both the original and validation cohorts, the classifier was reported to diagnose cytomegalovirus status with high specificity and sensitivity. In a later analysis, most CMV-associated TCR beta chains were found to appear HLA-restricted, with HLA associations seemingly driven largely by CMV exposure. According to a later analysis, TCR association rates differed among HLA loci, with DRB1 alleles showing the most associated TCRs and HLA-C alleles showing the fewest. In a later analysis, HLA-associated TCR beta chains showed more clonal expansion and lower generation probabilities than non-associated chains that were equally common. The presence/absence analyses assumed that sequencing depth was roughly uniform across donors, and that assumption may not be true.

Recombination linked TRBV10-3 to TRBJ2-3, with TRBD2 perhaps the D gene, on 6 matching bases. This receptor was identified in a man aged 45-65 years in good health and CMV-seronegative. The sample taken for sequencing was PBMCs. CDR3 sequence: CAIAGLQDTQYF. The base sequence is TGTGCCATCGCGGGGTTACAAGATACGCAGTATTTT.